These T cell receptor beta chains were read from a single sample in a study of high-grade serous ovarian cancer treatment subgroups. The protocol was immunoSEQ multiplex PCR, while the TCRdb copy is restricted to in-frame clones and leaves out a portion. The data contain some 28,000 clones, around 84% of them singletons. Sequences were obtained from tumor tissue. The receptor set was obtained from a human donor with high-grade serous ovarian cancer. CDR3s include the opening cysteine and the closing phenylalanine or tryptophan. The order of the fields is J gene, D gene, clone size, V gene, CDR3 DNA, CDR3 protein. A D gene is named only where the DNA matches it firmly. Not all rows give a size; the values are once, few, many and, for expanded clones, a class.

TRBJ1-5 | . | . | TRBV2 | TGTGCCAGCCACCTTAGGAAGACGGATGGGAACCCCCAGCATTTT | CASHLRKTDGNPQHF
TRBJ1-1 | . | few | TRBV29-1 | TGCAGCGTTCCAGTGAACACTGAAGCTTTCTTT | CSVPVNTEAFF
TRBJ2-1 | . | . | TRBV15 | TGTGCCACCAGCAGAGGGGGATACTCCTACAATGAGCAGTTCTTC | CATSRGGYSYNEQFF
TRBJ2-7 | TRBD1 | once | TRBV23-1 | TGCGCCAGCAGACCTACCACCGGGACAGGGGGTTGTGGGCGGCTTAGCTCCTACGAGCAGTACTTC | CASRPTTGTGGCGRLSSYEQYF
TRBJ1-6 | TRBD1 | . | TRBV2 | TGTGCCAGCAGTGATGGCAGGGGGAGTTCACCCCTCCACTTT | CASSDGRGSSPLHF
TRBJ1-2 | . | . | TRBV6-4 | TGTGCCACCTCCGGGACGAAGGGACCCCGACTTAGTCTAAACTATGGCTACACCTTC | CATSGTKGPRLSLNYGYTF
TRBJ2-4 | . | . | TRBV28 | TGTGCCAGCAGTTTACCGGGCTATCGAGCCCCGAGGAACATTCAGTACTTC | CASSLPGYRAPRNIQYF
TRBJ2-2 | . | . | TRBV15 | TGTGCCACCAGCAGTGACTCGCCGAACACCGGGGAGCTGTTTTTT | CATSSDSPNTGELFF
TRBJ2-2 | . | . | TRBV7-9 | TGTGCCAGCAGCCCGCCCTCCCGGAACACCGGGGAGCTGTTTTTT | CASSPPSRNTGELFF
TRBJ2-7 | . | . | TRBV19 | TGTGCCAGTAGCCCCACAGGTACCTACGAGCAGTACTTC | CASSPTGTYEQYF
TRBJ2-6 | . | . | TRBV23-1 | TGCGCCAGCAGTCAATCCCGGGAAGACTCTGGGGCCAACGTCCTGACTTTC | CASSQSREDSGANVLTF
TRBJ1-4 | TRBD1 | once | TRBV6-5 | TGTGCCAGCAGTACACAGGGGGGAGAAAAACTGTTTTTT | CASSTQGGEKLFF
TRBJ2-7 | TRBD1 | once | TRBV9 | TGTGCCAGCAGCGCGGGGGACAGGGCCTACGAGCAGTACTTC | CASSAGDRAYEQYF
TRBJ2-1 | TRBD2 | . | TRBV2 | TGTGCCAGCAGTCCCCCCCCTAGCGGGAGTGACAATGAGCAGTTCTTC | CASSPPPSGSDNEQFF
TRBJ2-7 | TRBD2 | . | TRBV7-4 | TGTGCCACCGTTTCCCTAGCGGCAATATCCTACGAGCAGTACTTC | CATVSLAAISYEQYF
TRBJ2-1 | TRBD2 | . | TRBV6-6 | TGTGCCAGCAGTTACCAGCGGGGAAGCTCCTACAATGAGCAGTTCTTC | CASSYQRGSSYNEQFF
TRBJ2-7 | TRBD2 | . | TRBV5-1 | TGCGCCAGCAGTCGACTAGCGGGAGGCTCCGAGCAGTACTTC | CASSRLAGGSEQYF
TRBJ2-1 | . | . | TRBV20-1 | TGCAGTGCTAGAATAAGGCAGTTCTTC | CSARIRQFF
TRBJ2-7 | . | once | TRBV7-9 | TGTGCCAGCAGCTGGGACTTAAAGACCGAGCAGTACTTC | CASSWDLKTEQYF
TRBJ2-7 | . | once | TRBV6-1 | TGTGCCAGCAAGCTAACCCCGGGATACGAGCAGTACTTC | CASKLTPGYEQYF
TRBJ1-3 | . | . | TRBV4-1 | TGCGCCAGCAGCCAAGATCGGGGCGCAAGGGTGGCTTGGGGAAACACCATATATTTT | CASSQDRGARVAWGNTIYF
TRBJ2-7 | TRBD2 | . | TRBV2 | TGTGCCAGCAGGAGGCCGGGACTAGTTTCCTACGAGCAGTACTTC | CASRRPGLVSYEQYF
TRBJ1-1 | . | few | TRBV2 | TGTGCCAGCAGTAGGGAAGGGGCGGACACTGAAGCTTTCTTT | CASSREGADTEAFF
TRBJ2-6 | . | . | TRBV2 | TGTGCCAGCAAAAGCGGGGCCAACGTCCTGACTTTC | CASKSGANVLTF
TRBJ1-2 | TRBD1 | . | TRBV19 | TGTGCCAGTAGTATACGACAGGGGAGGAACTATGGCTACACCTTC | CASSIRQGRNYGYTF
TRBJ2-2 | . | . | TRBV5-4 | TGTGCCAGCAGCCCGCTGATGAACACCGGGGAGCTGTTTTTT | CASSPLMNTGELFF
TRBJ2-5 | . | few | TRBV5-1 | TGCGCCAGCAGCCCGGACAGCCTGAGGGAGACCCAGTACTTC | CASSPDSLRETQYF
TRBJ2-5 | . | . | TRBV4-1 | TGCGCCAGCAGCCCCTGGGGGGTTCAAGAGACCCAGTACTTC | CASSPWGVQETQYF
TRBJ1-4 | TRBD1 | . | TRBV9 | TGTGCCAGCAGCCCCGGAGGGGGCCGGAATGAAAAACTGTTTTTT | CASSPGGGRNEKLFF
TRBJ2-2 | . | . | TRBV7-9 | TGTGCCAGCAGCTTCATCGGGGAGCTGTTTTTT | CASSFIGELFF
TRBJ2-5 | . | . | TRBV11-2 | TGTGCCAGCAGCTTAGAGGAGACCCAGTACTTC | CASSLEETQYF
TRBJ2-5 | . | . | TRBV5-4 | TGTGCCAGCAGCTCCGGGACTCTCCTTACGGAGACCCAGTACTTC | CASSSGTLLTETQYF
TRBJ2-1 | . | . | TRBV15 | TGTGCCACCAGCAGTTTTATCTTAAGTGAGCAGTTCTTC | CATSSFILSEQFF
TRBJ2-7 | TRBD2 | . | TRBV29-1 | TGCAGCGTGGATGCGGGAGAAGGGTGGGAGCAGTACTTC | CSVDAGEGWEQYF
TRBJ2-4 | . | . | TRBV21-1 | TGTGCCAGCAGCAAAGTGGGTCCCAAAAACATTCAGTACTTC | CASSKVGPKNIQYF
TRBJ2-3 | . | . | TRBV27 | TGTGCCAGCAGTCTGGGGCACCTAGACACAGATACGCAGTATTTT | CASSLGHLDTDTQYF
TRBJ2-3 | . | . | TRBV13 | TGTGCCAGCAGCTTAGGGAGTAGGTCAGATACGCAGTATTTT | CASSLGSRSDTQYF
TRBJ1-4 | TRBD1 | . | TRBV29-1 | TGCAGCGTTGCCACAGGGGGCGGCGGCGAAAAACTGTTTTTT | CSVATGGGGEKLFF
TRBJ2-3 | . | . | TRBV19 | TGTGCCAGTAGTACCGGACGCACAGATACGCAGTATTTT | CASSTGRTDTQYF
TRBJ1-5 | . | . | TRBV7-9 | TGTGCCAGCAGCAATGACGGCGGCAATCAGCCCCAGCATTTT | CASSNDGGNQPQHF
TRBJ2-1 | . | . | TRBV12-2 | TGTGCAAGTCGCTTTCGCATGGGGACTAGCGGCGAAAATGAGCAGTTCTTC | CASRFRMGTSGENEQFF
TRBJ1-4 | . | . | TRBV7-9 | TGTGCCAGCAGCTCCACGGGGGGGAGTGAAAAACTGTTTTTT | CASSSTGGSEKLFF
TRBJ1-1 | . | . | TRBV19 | TGTGCCAGTAGTATATCGAGGACTGAAGCTTTCTTT | CASSISRTEAFF
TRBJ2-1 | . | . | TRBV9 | TGTGCCAGCAGCGTAGCGGCAGAGTACAATGAGCAGTTCTTC | CASSVAAEYNEQFF
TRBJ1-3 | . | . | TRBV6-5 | TGTGCCAGCAGTTACAACGGGGACACCATATATTTT | CASSYNGDTIYF
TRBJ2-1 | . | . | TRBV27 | TGTGCCAGCAGACAGGGAGTATTCAATGAGCAGTTCTTC | CASRQGVFNEQFF
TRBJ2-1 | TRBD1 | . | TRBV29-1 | TGCAGCGGACAGGGGGCTGTGGGGAATGAGCAGTTCTTC | CSGQGAVGNEQFF
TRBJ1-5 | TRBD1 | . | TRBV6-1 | TGTGCCAGCAGTCGGACAGGGGATGGGCAGCCCCAGCATTTT | CASSRTGDGQPQHF
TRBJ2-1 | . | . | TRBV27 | TGTGCCAGCACCACCTTGGGGCTGTTTAACTCCTACAATGAGCAGTTCTTC | CASTTLGLFNSYNEQFF